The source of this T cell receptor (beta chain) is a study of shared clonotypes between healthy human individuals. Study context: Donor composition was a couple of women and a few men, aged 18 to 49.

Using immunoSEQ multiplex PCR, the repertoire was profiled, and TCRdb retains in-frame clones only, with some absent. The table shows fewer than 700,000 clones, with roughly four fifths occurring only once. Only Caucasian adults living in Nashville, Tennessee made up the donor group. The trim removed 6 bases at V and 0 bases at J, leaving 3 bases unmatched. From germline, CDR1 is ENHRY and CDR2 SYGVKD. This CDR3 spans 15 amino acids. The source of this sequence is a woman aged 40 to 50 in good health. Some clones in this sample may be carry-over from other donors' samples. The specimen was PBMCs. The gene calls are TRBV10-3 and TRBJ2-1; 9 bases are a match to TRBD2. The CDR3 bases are TGTGCCATCAGAGGTAGCGGGAGCTCCTACAATGAGCAGTTCTTC. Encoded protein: CAIRGSGSSYNEQFF.